In this sample, the clone carrying this TCR beta chain turned up once. J lost 0 bases, V lost 0 bases, and 3 bases had no gene match. The CDR3 contains 16 residues. The germline CDR1 and CDR2 sequences are SGHRS and YFSETQ. The data originate from a study of blood T cell repertoires in COVID-19. As handled by the study authors: Amplification with reference gene primers provided the estimates of nucleated cell counts. Assay: immunoSEQ multiplex PCR; the TCRdb copy retains only in-frame clones and omits some. V and J calls and clone size are copied from that table; D and trimming were computed from the DNA. The sample records some 450,000 clones, around 89% being singletons. Seattle's enrolled individuals joined amid active infection and were then monitored longitudinally.

This sequence was found in a woman aged 45-65 years with COVID-19, enrolled during active disease. V gene TRBV5-1 combines with J gene TRBJ1-1; TRBD1 aligns across 9 bases. Specimen: peripheral blood. Written as DNA, the CDR3 is TGCGCCAGCAGCTTGGGGACAGGGGCCTTGAACACTGAAGCTTTCTTT. Translating it yields CASSLGTGALNTEAFF. Full variable domain (missing parts from reference TRBV5-1 and TRBJ1-1): KAGVTQTPRYLIKTRGQQVTLSCSPISGHRSVSWYQQTPGQGLQFLFEYFSETQRNKGNFPGRFSGRQFSNSRSEMNVSTLELGDSALYLCASSLGTGALNTEAFFGQGTRLTVV.